This entry lists 23 T cell receptor beta chains sequenced from one sample in a study of radiotherapy plus CTLA-4 blockade in lung cancer. The assay was immunoSEQ multiplex PCR, and TCRdb's table has in-frame clones only and misses some. Of tens of thousands of clones in the sample, approximately 74% were seen once. The source was peripheral blood, collected from a patient treated with radiotherapy plus ipilimumab. These TCRs come from a human donor with non-small cell lung cancer whose response to radiotherapy plus ipilimumab could not be evaluated.

Worth noting for this clone: Different DNA sequences within this sample yield the same CDR3. The chain recombines TRBV15 with TRBJ2-5, with D maybe TRBD1 (6 bases). V was cut by 5 bases and J by 4 bases, with 11 bases left in between. Germline loops: CDR1 LNHNV, CDR2 YYDKDF (reference sequence). There are 13 residues in the CDR3. CDR3 sequence reads: CATSRQGGETQYF. CDR3 nucleotides: TGTGCCACCAGCCGGCAAGGGGGAGAGACCCAGTACTTC.

This clone was counted only a few times. This chain joins TRBV5-4 and TRBJ2-5; TRBD1 aligns across 8 bases. TRBJ2-7 explains the end of the DNA better; the J call may be wrong. CDR3 size: 15 residues. Germline values: CDR1 SGHNT, CDR2 YYREEE (reference sequence). In nucleotides, the CDR3 is TGTGCCAGCAGCTTTAAGACAGGGGTTTCCTACGAGCAGTACTTC. Protein product: CASSFKTGVSYEQYF.

The chain employs TRBV23-1 and TRBJ2-5; 14 bases line up with TRBD2. The closer fit of TRBJ2-7 to the DNA end suggests the J call may be wrong. TRBV23-1 is noted as an ORF with a role that remains uncertain. The CDR3 extends over 20 amino acids. This CDR3 reads CASSQSRGLAGAPKNYEQYF. DNA for the CDR3: TGCGCCAGCAGTCAATCCCGGGGACTAGCGGGAGCACCTAAAAATTACGAGCAGTACTTC.

The chain joins TRBV5-4 to TRBJ2-7, with D tentatively TRBD1 (6 bases). Germline V gene lookup returns CDR1 SGHNT and CDR2 YYREEE (reference sequence). The ends were cut back, 2 bases at V and 2 bases at J, with 11 bases in the middle. This CDR3 contains 14 residues. The CDR3 DNA reads TGTGCCAGCAGCTTACACACAGGGACCTACGAGCAGTACTTC. Translated: CASSLHTGTYEQYF.

This chain connects TRBV5-1 to TRBJ2-5; the match to TRBD2 covers 10 bases. The CDR3 runs to 18 residues. With 4 bases clipped from V and 5 bases from J, the junction kept 17 bases outside the gene matches. CDR1 and CDR2 (germline): SGHRS, YFSETQ. CDR3 residues: CASSREGLAGAGGETQYF. Written as DNA, the CDR3 is TGCGCCAGCAGCCGCGAAGGGCTAGCGGGAGCGGGAGGGGAGACCCAGTACTTC.

The chain combines TRBV7-3 with TRBJ2-3, with unresolved D. The CDR3 sequence is 11 residues long. V was trimmed by 4 bases and J by 4 bases, leaving 3 bases between them. Per germline, CDR1 SGHTA and CDR2 FQGTGA. Here the CDR3 DNA reads TGTGCCAGCAGCTCGGCAGATACGCAGTATTTT. Its translation is CASSSADTQYF.

This sequence joins TRBV30 and TRBJ1-3; TRBD1 aligns across 9 bases. This CDR3 is 17 amino acids long. Germline trimming cut 7 bases from V and 1 base from J; bases unmatched to any gene: 14. Germline lookup yields CDR1 GTSNPN and CDR2 SVGIG (reference sequence). Here the CDR3 reads CASTGTGKSLSGNTIYF. The CDR3 DNA reads TGTGCCTCAACCGGGACAGGGAAGAGTTTGTCTGGAAACACCATATATTTT.

V gene TRBV6-6 combines with J gene TRBJ1-2; D possibly corresponds to TRBD1 (6 bases). Germline CDR1 and CDR2: MNHNY and SVGAGI (reference sequence). Deletions cut 5 bases from V and 5 bases from J, with 18 bases between. CDR3 size: 15 residues. CDR3 sequence reads: CASSLPGHLFYGYTF. DNA for the CDR3: TGTGCCAGCAGTCTCCCGGGACACCTTTTTTATGGCTACACCTTC.

This sequence joins TRBV7-2 and TRBJ1-1, with D perhaps TRBD1 (5 bases). V was pared by 4 bases and J by 4 bases, with 13 bases between. Germline V gives CDR1 SGHTA, CDR2 FQGNSA. There are 14 residues in the CDR3. The CDR3 coding sequence is TGTGCCAGCAGCTCCGTCGGGGGAAGCACTGAAGCTTTCTTT. Its protein product is CASSSVGGSTEAFF.

J is TRBJ2-2 and V is TRBV15; D may be TRBD2 (5 bases). The germline gives CDR1 LNHNV, CDR2 YYDKDF (reference sequence). This CDR3 contains 17 residues. Trimming shortened V by 0 bases and J by 7 bases, and 18 bases separated the two germline ends. The CDR3 region is CATSRDFGNLRGGELFF. CDR3 in DNA: TGTGCCACCAGCAGAGATTTCGGGAATCTGCGAGGCGGGGAGCTGTTTTTT.

In the case of this clone: The junction shows a germline mismatch at one end, possibly a read error. The chain recombines TRBV7-7 with TRBJ2-7; D unresolved. CDR3 size: 13 residues. Germline loops: CDR1 SSHAT, CDR2 FNYEAQ (reference sequence). The CDR3 DNA sequence: TGTGCTAGCAGCTTAGTTGCCTCGGGCGAGCAGTACTTC. It encodes CASSLVASGEQYF.

This clone was counted a few times. The CDR3 here is CASSGIPGTGAGNTIYF. The CDR3 nucleotides read TGTGCCAGCAGTGGAATACCCGGGACAGGGGCTGGAAACACCATATATTTT. The chain is built from TRBV6-1 and TRBJ1-3, with 10 bases fitting TRBD1. This CDR3 is built from 17 residues. Germline CDR1 MNHNS, CDR2 SASEGT. The ends lost 4 bases at V and 2 bases at J; junction bases unmatched: 8.

The V gene is TRBV7-2, the J gene TRBJ2-4, with 7 bases aligning to TRBD2. The CDR3 runs 16 residues. V was pared by 1 base and J by 7 bases, with 10 bases of the junction left unmatched. Germline values: CDR1 SGHTA, CDR2 FQGNSA. The CDR3: CASSLVVGGPGNIQYF. CDR3 bases: TGTGCCAGCAGCTTAGTGGTGGGAGGGCCTGGGAACATTCAGTACTTC.

In this sample, this clone turned up a few times. The chain links TRBV7-9 to TRBJ2-6, with D possibly TRBD2 on 6 matching bases. The CDR3 consists of 16 residues. V was cut by 3 bases and J by 2 bases, with 11 bases left in between. In germline, CDR1 is SEHNR, CDR2 FQNEAQ (reference sequence). In DNA form, the CDR3 reads TGTGCCAGCAGCTTTATAGGAGGGGCTGGGGCCAACGTCCTGACTTTC. This codes for CASSFIGGAGANVLTF.

This chain links TRBV23-1 with TRBJ2-1; the D gene is possibly TRBD2 (6 bases). TRBV23-1 qualifies as an ORF whose function is uncertain. The V gene lost 1 base and the J gene lost 0 bases, with 10 bases spanning the gap. This CDR3 contains 16 residues. The CDR3 DNA reads TGCGCCAGCAGTCAATGGAGGGCAAGCTCCTACAATGAGCAGTTCTTC. Its translation is CASSQWRASSYNEQFF.

The V call is TRBV19, the J call TRBJ2-1; TRBD1 might be the D (6 bases). Germline loops: CDR1 LNHDA, CDR2 SQIVND (reference sequence). The V end lost 2 bases, the J end lost 6 bases, and 17 bases lay between the germline ends. CDR3 length equals 16 residues. The CDR3 sequence is CASSINPARGPNEQFF. The CDR3 DNA reads as TGTGCCAGTAGTATAAATCCGGCCAGGGGACCCAATGAGCAGTTCTTC.

This clone was seen just once. The chain has TRBV9 and TRBJ2-7; no reliable D call. V was clipped by 0 bases and J by 8 bases, with 12 bases between them. The CDR3 sequence is 13 residues long. CDR1 SGDLS and CDR2 YYNGEE come from the germline V gene. The CDR3 nucleotides read TGTGCCAGCAGCGTAGAGTGGGCAGGAAAGCAGTACTTC. It yields the protein CASSVEWAGKQYF.

The genes are TRBV1 and TRBJ1-5. TRBV1 is reported as a pseudogene. The CDR3 covers 18 residues. CDR3 in amino acids: CTSSRLTDLGGGNQPQHF. The DNA for the CDR3 is TGCACCAGCAGCCGATTAACTGATCTGGGGGGTGGCAATCAGCCCCAGCATTTT.

The genes are TRBV28 and TRBJ1-1, with TRBD1 matching over 7 bases. CDR1 MDHEN and CDR2 SYDVKM come from the germline V gene. The trim removed 6 bases at V and 0 bases at J, leaving 16 bases unmatched. This CDR3 spans 18 amino acids. CDR3 sequence: CASRTGVGFELMNTEAFF. The CDR3 DNA reads as TGTGCCAGCAGAACAGGGGTCGGGTTTGAGCTGATGAACACTGAAGCTTTCTTT.

The chain carries TRBV19 and TRBJ2-2, with 7 bases matching TRBD1. V was pared by 4 bases and J by 1 base, with 0 bases of the junction left unmatched. CDR3 length: 14 amino acids. CDR1 is LNHDA, CDR2 SQIVND, per germline (reference sequence). The CDR3 spells CASSRDRNTGELFF. Here the CDR3 DNA reads TGTGCCAGTAGTAGGGACAGGAACACCGGGGAGCTGTTTTTT. Together with reference TRBV19 and TRBJ2-2, the CDR3 gives the full variable domain: DGGITQSPKYLFRKEGQNVTLSCEQNLNHDAMYWYRQDPGQGLRLIYYSQIVNDFQKGDIAEGYSVSREKKESFPLTVTSAQKNPTAFYLCASSRDRNTGELFFGEGSRLTVL.

This sequence joins TRBV6-5 and TRBJ2-7, with 9 nucleotides matching TRBD2. V shed 0 bases and J 1 base; nucleotides not matched to a gene: 4. The CDR3 runs 16 residues. Germline CDR1 reads MNHEY; CDR2 reads SVGAGI. The CDR3 bases are TGTGCCAGCAGTTACTCGGCTAGCGGGATTTCCTACGAGCAGTACTTC. As protein: CASSYSASGISYEQYF.

The chain uses TRBV30 and TRBJ1-5; 8 bases match TRBD1. CDR3 length: 13 residues. Trimming cost V 1 base and J 7 bases; bases outside gene matches: 3. From germline, CDR1 is GTSNPN and CDR2 SVGIG (reference sequence). CDR3 nucleotides: TGTGCCTGGAGTGAACAGGGGGGACAGCCCCAGCATTTT. This encodes CAWSEQGGQPQHF.

DNA for the CDR3: TGTGCCACCAGCAGAGGGACAGGGTTAGACGGAAGAGCTTTCTTT. Amino acid sequence: CATSRGTGLDGRAFF. This chain joins TRBV15 and TRBJ1-1; 8 bases map to TRBD1. The CDR3 has 15 amino acids. The junction had 11 bases not matched to a gene; V was cut back by 1 base and J by 10 bases. Germline V lookup: CDR1 LNHNV, CDR2 YYDKDF (reference sequence).